The rows below give T cell receptor beta chains drawn from one sample of a study of T-cell reconstitution after alpha-beta-depleted transplantation in children. TCRdb recomputed calls from the PCR reads with MiXCR, one row per CDR3 protein. The sample has approximately 270,000 distinct CDR3 sequences, 20% to 30% seen once. The sample in question was PBMCs, mostly from graft donor cells, obtained 360 days after TCRalphabeta/CD19-depleted stem cell transplant. Receptor source: a female patient aged 2-9 years who had a stem cell transplant for congenital amegakaryocytic thrombocytopenia, so the T cells may come from the graft donor. Both conserved end residues are part of each CDR3. D genes are given only for firm matches. Clone sizes are given selectively: once, few, many, or a class where the clone is expanded.

CDR3 protein	CDR3 DNA	D gene	J gene	clone size	V gene
CSASPAGGPVTGELFF	TGCAGTGCTAGCCCAGCGGGAGGGCCGGTCACCGGGGAGCTGTTTTTT	TRBD2	TRBJ2-2	few	TRBV20-1
CSVLSPRTVNTEAFF	TGCAGCGTCCTCTCCCCCCGGACAGTGAACACTGAAGCTTTCTTT	NA	TRBJ1-1	NA	TRBV29-1
CASSEGFRTEQFF	TGTGCCAGCAGTGAAGGCTTCCGAACGGAGCAGTTCTTC	NA	TRBJ2-1	NA	TRBV25-1
CASSQKLAGGPDTQYF	TGCGCCAGCAGCCAAAAACTAGCGGGAGGGCCAGATACGCAGTATTTT	TRBD2	TRBJ2-3	NA	TRBV4-3
CACQPLRGAGDTQYF	TGTGCCTGCCAACCCCTCCGGGGGGCAGGAGATACGCAGTATTTT	NA	TRBJ2-3	NA	TRBV30
CASSQDPGSRDTQYF	TGCGCCAGCAGCCAAGATCCAGGTAGCAGAGATACGCAGTATTTT	NA	TRBJ2-3	few	TRBV4-3
CASSHSGVTEAFF	TGTGCCAGCAGCCACTCGGGGGTGACTGAAGCTTTCTTT	NA	TRBJ1-1	many	TRBV4-2
CASTTPWGQNTGELFF	TGTGCCAGCACCACCCCTTGGGGACAAAACACCGGGGAGCTGTTTTTT	NA	TRBJ2-2	NA	TRBV7-9
CSARDRWAEAFF	TGCAGTGCTAGAGACCGATGGGCTGAAGCTTTCTTT	NA	TRBJ1-1	many	TRBV20-1
CASRGTFSYEQYF	TGTGCCAGCAGGGGAACATTCAGCTACGAGCAGTACTTC	NA	TRBJ2-7	many	TRBV27
CASSLPGRSLGDTQYF	TGTGCCAGCAGCCTCCCCGGACGGTCGTTAGGGGATACGCAGTATTTT	NA	TRBJ2-3	NA	TRBV3-1